This is a list of T cell receptor beta chains from one sample in a study of identical twins. One entry per CDR3 protein results from TCRdb running MiXCR on the 5' RACE reads. Altogether about 690,000 distinct CDR3 sequences are present, about 20% being singletons, with the ten largest covering roughly 4.3%. The same specimen was also included in a second study, on T cells expressing NK-cell markers.

Sequencing was done on a sample of PBMCs. The receptor source for this set is a woman in her late teens or twenties in good health. CDR3s include the opening cysteine and the closing phenylalanine or tryptophan. The order of the fields is J gene, V gene, clone size, D gene, CDR3 protein, CDR3 DNA. D genes are given only for firm matches. Clone size is stated in some rows and not others, as once, few, many or a class when expanded.

TRBJ2-7,TRBV6-6,many,.,CASKTGTYEQYF,TGTGCCAGCAAGACGGGCACCTACGAGCAGTACTTC
TRBJ2-7,TRBV5-5,many,TRBD1,CASSQAGTGYYEQYF,TGTGCCAGCAGCCAGGCCGGGACAGGGTATTACGAGCAGTACTTC
TRBJ2-5,TRBV15,.,.,CATRAGIQETQYF,TGTGCCACCAGGGCAGGGATCCAAGAGACCCAGTACTTC
TRBJ2-5,TRBV5-1,.,.,CASRQGVEETQYF,TGCGCCAGCAGGCAGGGTGTCGAAGAGACCCAGTACTTC
TRBJ2-4,TRBV20-1,.,.,CSASGPDGYIQYF,TGCAGTGCCTCGGGACCGGACGGGTACATTCAGTACTTC
TRBJ2-1,TRBV7-7,.,TRBD1,CASSFSGQPLDEQFF,TGTGCCAGCAGCTTCTCGGGACAGCCCCTCGATGAGCAGTTCTTC
TRBJ2-1,TRBV7-3,many,TRBD2,CASSLSGGRYNEQFF,TGTGCCAGCAGCTTATCGGGGGGGCGCTACAATGAGCAGTTCTTC
TRBJ2-7,TRBV12-3/TRBV12-4,.,TRBD2,CASRQTSGKAYEQYF,TGTGCCAGCAGACAAACTAGCGGGAAAGCCTACGAGCAGTACTTC
TRBJ2-1,TRBV4-1,.,TRBD2,CARSPGPVSSGIYNEQFF,TGTGCCAGGAGCCCTGGGCCGGTATCTAGCGGGATATACAATGAGCAGTTCTTC
TRBJ2-1,TRBV29-1,many,TRBD2,CSVGTSRVQFF,TGCAGCGTGGGGACTAGCCGGGTGCAGTTCTTC
TRBJ1-1,TRBV19,few,.,CASSSLIGTEAFF,TGTGCCAGTAGTTCCCTTATAGGCACTGAAGCTTTCTTT
TRBJ2-3,TRBV7-2,few,.,CASSPQGFRTDTQYF,TGTGCCAGCAGCCCCCAGGGCTTTCGCACAGATACGCAGTATTTT
TRBJ2-1,TRBV12-5,few,.,CASGLGRGEQFF,TGTGCTAGTGGTTTGGGAAGAGGTGAGCAGTTCTTC
TRBJ2-1,TRBV7-8,few,TRBD2,CASSLTSGGRYEQFF,TGTGCCAGCAGCTTGACTAGCGGGGGCCGCTATGAGCAGTTCTTC
TRBJ2-1,TRBV3-1,.,.,CASSQPGPNNEQFF,TGTGCCAGCAGCCAACCGGGACCCAACAATGAGCAGTTCTTC
TRBJ1-1,TRBV7-3,.,.,CASSEQLTGEAFF,TGTGCCAGCAGCGAACAGCTTACAGGTGAAGCTTTCTTT
TRBJ2-1,TRBV20-1,few,.,CSAKSPDNEQFF,TGCAGTGCTAAAAGTCCCGACAATGAGCAGTTCTTC
TRBJ2-1,TRBV20-1,.,TRBD2,CSATGTSGSSYNEQFF,TGCAGTGCTACCGGGACTAGCGGTAGCTCCTACAATGAGCAGTTCTTC
TRBJ2-7,TRBV12-3/TRBV12-4,.,.,CASMKTGFGTLYEQYF,TGTGCCAGCATGAAGACAGGCTTCGGGACCCTTTACGAGCAGTACTTC
TRBJ2-7,TRBV10-3,.,TRBD1,CAIAGGQTGEQYF,TGTGCCATCGCAGGGGGTCAAACGGGTGAGCAGTACTTC
TRBJ2-4,TRBV12-3/TRBV12-4,.,TRBD2,CASSMPGGRENIQYF,TGTGCCAGCAGTATGCCGGGAGGACGGGAAAACATTCAGTACTTC
TRBJ2-7,TRBV2,.,TRBD2,CASSLGTSGSNEQYF,TGTGCCAGCAGCCTAGGGACTAGCGGGAGTAACGAGCAGTACTTC
TRBJ2-5,TRBV6-2/TRBV6-3,few,TRBD2,CASSSAGGSYF,TGTGCCAGCAGTTCAGCGGGGGGATCGTACTTC
TRBJ2-7,TRBV5-4,few,.,CASSLSVDQTTEQYF,TGTGCCAGCAGCTTGTCGGTGGATCAAACTACCGAGCAGTACTTC
TRBJ2-1,TRBV12-3/TRBV12-4,.,TRBD2,CASSFRASGVDEQFF,TGTGCCAGCAGTTTTAGGGCTAGCGGGGTGGATGAGCAGTTCTTC
TRBJ2-7,TRBV18,few,TRBD2,CASSPRAGTSGIYEQYF,TGTGCCAGCTCACCGCGGGCCGGGACTAGCGGGATCTACGAGCAGTACTTC
TRBJ2-1,TRBV7-2,few,.,CASSLSSWVNSYNEQFF,TGTGCCAGCAGCTTGTCTAGTTGGGTAAACTCCTACAATGAGCAGTTCTTC
TRBJ2-3,TRBV20-1,.,.,CSASTPFGGGERADTQYF,TGCAGTGCCTCGACCCCATTTGGAGGGGGGGAAAGGGCAGATACGCAGTATTTT
TRBJ1-2,TRBV27,.,TRBD1,CASSLSGDRLFYGYTF,TGTGCCAGCAGTTTATCTGGGGACAGGCTTTTCTATGGCTACACCTTC
TRBJ2-1,TRBV20-1,.,.,CSASSRGVYNEQFF,TGCAGTGCTAGCAGCAGGGGGGTTTACAATGAGCAGTTCTTC
TRBJ2-6,TRBV21-1,.,.,CASSKGRRCGSPGANVLTF,TGTGCCAGCAGCAAAGGGCGTAGATGCGGTTCCCCTGGGGCCAACGTCCTGACTTTC
TRBJ2-2,TRBV10-3,.,.,CAISDSAGRGYTGELFF,TGTGCCATCAGTGATTCGGCGGGGAGGGGGTACACCGGGGAGCTGTTTTTT
TRBJ1-1,TRBV20-1,.,.,CSAGGLGRTEAFF,TGCAGTGCTGGGGGGCTGGGGAGGACTGAAGCTTTCTTT
TRBJ1-1,TRBV12-3/TRBV12-4,few,.,CASSKTVEAFF,TGTGCCAGCAGCAAGACAGTTGAAGCTTTCTTT
TRBJ2-7,TRBV19,.,.,CASTPTGADEQYF,TGTGCCAGTACTCCAACCGGGGCAGACGAGCAGTACTTC
TRBJ2-7,TRBV6-1,.,TRBD2,CASSPSSGRSYEQYF,TGTGCCAGCAGCCCTTCTAGCGGTCGCTCCTACGAGCAGTACTTC
TRBJ2-1,TRBV6-1,.,TRBD2,CASRLAGALTSEQFF,TGTGCCAGCAGACTAGCGGGAGCATTGACCTCTGAGCAGTTCTTC
TRBJ2-7,TRBV20-1,few,.,CSAKVAGEQYF,TGCAGTGCTAAGGTTGCGGGCGAGCAGTACTTC
TRBJ2-1,TRBV5-6,.,.,CASSPGVINEQFF,TGTGCCAGCAGCCCGGGGGTTATCAATGAGCAGTTCTTC
TRBJ2-1,TRBV20-1,many,.,CSARDIGFGDNEQFF,TGCAGTGCTAGGGACATTGGCTTTGGGGACAATGAGCAGTTCTTC
TRBJ2-3,TRBV29-1,.,.,CSVGAPAGRTDTQYF,TGCAGCGTTGGGGCCCCCGCGGGACGCACAGATACGCAGTATTTT
TRBJ2-7,TRBV5-6,.,.,CASSSGQSPYYEQYF,TGTGCCAGCAGCTCAGGACAGAGCCCATACTACGAGCAGTACTTC
TRBJ2-2,TRBV20-1,.,.,CSASFRENGELFF,TGCAGTGCTAGTTTCCGGGAGAACGGGGAGCTGTTTTTT
TRBJ2-1,TRBV20-1,many,TRBD2,CSAIGGNEQFF,TGCAGTGCTATCGGGGGGAATGAGCAGTTCTTC
TRBJ2-3,TRBV15,few,.,CATSRDFTDTQYF,TGTGCCACCAGCAGAGATTTTACAGATACGCAGTATTTT
TRBJ2-2,TRBV4-1,few,.,CASSQDEDREGTGELFF,TGCGCCAGCAGCCAAGATGAGGACAGGGAGGGGACCGGGGAGCTGTTTTTT
TRBJ2-5,TRBV29-1,.,.,CSVEGPSGASETQYF,TGCAGCGTTGAAGGTCCGTCGGGGGCTTCGGAGACCCAGTACTTC
TRBJ1-1,TRBV20-1,.,.,CSASGRQVAFF,TGCAGTGCTAGTGGACGGCAGGTAGCTTTCTTT
TRBJ2-3,TRBV20-1,few,TRBD2,CSARDPTSGVTDTQYF,TGCAGTGCTAGAGATCCGACTAGCGGGGTCACAGATACGCAGTATTTT
TRBJ1-1,TRBV29-1,few,.,CSVTGGENTAAFF,TGCAGCGTAACCGGGGGCGAGAACACTGCAGCTTTCTTT
TRBJ1-2,TRBV30,few,.,CSFWSAGGYTF,TGTAGTTTCTGGAGTGCGGGTGGCTACACCTTC
TRBJ2-7,TRBV18,many,.,CASSPTTYEQYF,TGTGCCAGCAGCCCTACCACCTACGAGCAGTACTTC
TRBJ2-7,TRBV5-1,few,.,CASSPGGEYEQYF,TGCGCCAGCAGCCCTGGAGGGGAATACGAGCAGTACTTC
TRBJ1-5,TRBV6-5,.,.,CASSYSVVGKPQHF,TGTGCCAGCAGTTACTCAGTTGTCGGGAAGCCCCAGCATTTT
TRBJ1-2,TRBV4-3,few,.,CASSHEAGYTF,TGCGCCAGCAGCCATGAGGCGGGCTACACCTTC
TRBJ2-1,TRBV20-1,few,.,CSATPGGSSGYNEQFF,TGCAGTGCGACCCCTGGGGGGAGTAGCGGATACAATGAGCAGTTCTTC
TRBJ2-7,TRBV2,.,.,CASSELAGSDYEQYF,TGTGCCAGCAGTGAATTGGCCGGGTCAGATTACGAGCAGTACTTC
TRBJ2-1,TRBV2,.,TRBD1,CASSSGDRIYEQFF,TGTGCCAGCAGTAGTGGGGACAGGATCTATGAGCAGTTCTTC